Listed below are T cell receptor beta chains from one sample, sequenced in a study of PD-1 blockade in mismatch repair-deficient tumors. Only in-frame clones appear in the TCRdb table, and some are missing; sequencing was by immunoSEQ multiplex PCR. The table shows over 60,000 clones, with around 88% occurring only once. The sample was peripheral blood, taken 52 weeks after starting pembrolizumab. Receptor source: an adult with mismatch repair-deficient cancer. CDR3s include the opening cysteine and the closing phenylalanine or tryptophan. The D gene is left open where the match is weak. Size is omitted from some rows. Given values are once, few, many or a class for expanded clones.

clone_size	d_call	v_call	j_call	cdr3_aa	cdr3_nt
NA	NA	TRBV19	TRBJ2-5	CASSIDPNPDARGVHF	TGTGCCAGTAGTATAGATCCTAACCCTGATGCGAGGGGGGTTCACTTC
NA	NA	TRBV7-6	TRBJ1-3	CASSLEVAGNTIYF	TGTGCCAGCAGCTTAGAGGTCGCTGGAAACACCATATATTTT
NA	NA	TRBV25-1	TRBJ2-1	CASSRLFGGSYNEQFF	TGTGCCAGCAGCCGACTATTCGGAGGCTCCTACAATGAGCAGTTCTTC
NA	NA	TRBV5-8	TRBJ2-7	CASRPRTVYEQYF	TGTGCCAGCAGACCTCGGACGGTCTACGAGCAGTACTTC
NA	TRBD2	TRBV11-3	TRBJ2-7	CASGRTSGSYEQYF	TGTGCCAGCGGTCGGACTAGCGGGTCCTACGAGCAGTACTTC
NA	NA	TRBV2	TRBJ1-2	CASSDLTRDGYTF	TGTGCCAGCAGTGACCTCACAAGGGATGGCTACACCTTC
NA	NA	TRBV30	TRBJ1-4	CAWSGAAGVEKLFF	TGTGCCTGGAGTGGAGCGGCGGGGGTTGAAAAACTGTTTTTT
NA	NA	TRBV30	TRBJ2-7	CAWRFGAYSYEQYF	TGTGCCTGGAGATTTGGAGCTTACTCCTACGAGCAGTACTTC
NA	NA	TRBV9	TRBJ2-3	CASSLERGTDTQYF	TGTGCCAGCAGCCTCGAGAGGGGGACAGATACGCAGTATTTT
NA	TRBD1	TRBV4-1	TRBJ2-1	CASSQVYPTGQGEQFF	TGCGCCAGCAGCCAAGTCTACCCGACAGGGCAGGGTGAGCAGTTCTTC
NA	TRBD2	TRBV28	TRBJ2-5	CASSLVAGDQETQYF	TGTGCCAGCAGTTTAGTAGCGGGGGACCAAGAGACCCAGTACTTC
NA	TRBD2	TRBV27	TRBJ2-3	CASSPGVLAGGWYF	TGTGCCAGCAGTCCGGGGGTTTTGGCGGGAGGTTGGTATTTT
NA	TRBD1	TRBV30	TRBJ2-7	CAWRGRGHRSSYEQYF	TGTGCCTGGAGGGGAAGGGGGCACCGGAGCTCCTACGAGCAGTACTTC
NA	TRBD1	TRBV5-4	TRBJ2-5	CASRDRETQYF	TGTGCCAGCCGGGACAGAGAGACCCAGTACTTC
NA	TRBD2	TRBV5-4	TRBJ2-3	CASSLVREGPADTQYF	TGTGCCAGCAGCTTGGTCCGGGAGGGCCCGGCAGATACGCAGTATTTT
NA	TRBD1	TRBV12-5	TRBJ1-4	CASGSGQGLNHRDEKLFF	TGTGCTAGTGGTTCGGGACAGGGTTTAAATCATCGGGACGAAAAACTGTTTTTT
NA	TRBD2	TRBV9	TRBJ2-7	CASSPAGGAYEQYF	TGTGCCAGCAGCCCAGCGGGAGGGGCCTACGAGCAGTACTTC
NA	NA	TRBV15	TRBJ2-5	CATSSEILRNQETQYF	TGTGCCACCAGCAGCGAGATCCTAAGGAACCAAGAGACCCAGTACTTC
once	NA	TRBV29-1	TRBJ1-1	CSVYLGGNTEAFF	TGCAGCGTTTACCTGGGTGGTAACACTGAAGCTTTCTTT
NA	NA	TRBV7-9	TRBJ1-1	CASSVGVAEAFF	TGTGCCAGCAGTGTAGGGGTGGCTGAAGCTTTCTTT
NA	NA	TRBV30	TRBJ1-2	CAWSAALRSGGYTF	TGTGCCTGGAGTGCGGCGCTCCGGTCGGGTGGCTACACCTTC
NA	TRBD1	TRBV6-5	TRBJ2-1	CASSYRDRGDEQFF	TGTGCCAGCAGTTATAGGGACAGGGGTGATGAGCAGTTCTTC
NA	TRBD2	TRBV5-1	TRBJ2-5	CASSFPSGQETQYF	TGCGCCAGCAGCTTCCCTAGCGGGCAAGAGACCCAGTACTTC
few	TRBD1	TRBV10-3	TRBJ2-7	CAISEGQVYEQYF	TGTGCCATCAGTGAAGGACAGGTCTACGAGCAGTACTTC
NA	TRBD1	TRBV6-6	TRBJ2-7	CASSSTGARPYEQYF	TGTGCCAGCAGTAGTACAGGGGCAAGGCCCTACGAGCAGTACTTC
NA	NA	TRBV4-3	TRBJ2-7	CASSQGLAPTYEQYF	TGCGCCAGCAGCCAAGGTCTCGCCCCCACCTACGAGCAGTACTTC
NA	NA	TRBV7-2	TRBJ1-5	CASSLGNRQPQHF	TGTGCCAGCAGCTTAGGTAATCGGCAGCCCCAGCATTTT
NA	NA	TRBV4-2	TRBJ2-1	CASSQAEGGPYNEQFF	TGTGCCAGCAGCCAAGCAGAGGGAGGCCCCTACAATGAGCAGTTCTTC
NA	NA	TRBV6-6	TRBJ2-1	CASSYIKGRYNEQFF	TGTGCCAGCAGTTACATAAAAGGGAGATACAATGAGCAGTTCTTC
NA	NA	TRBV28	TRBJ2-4	CASSLLGTKNIQYF	TGTGCCAGCAGTTTACTGGGGACCAAAAACATTCAGTACTTC
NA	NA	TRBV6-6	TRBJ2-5	CASSYSKRETQYF	TGTGCCAGCAGTTACTCGAAAAGAGAGACCCAGTACTTC
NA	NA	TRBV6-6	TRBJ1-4	CASSYVRDEKLFF	TGTGCCAGCAGCTACGTGAGGGATGAAAAACTGTTTTTT
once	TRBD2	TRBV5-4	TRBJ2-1	CASSLGELAGDNEQFF	TGTGCCAGCAGCTTGGGTGAGCTAGCGGGGGACAATGAGCAGTTCTTC
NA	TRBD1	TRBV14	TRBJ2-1	CASSQVWGQENNEQFF	TGTGCCAGCAGCCAAGTTTGGGGACAGGAGAACAATGAGCAGTTCTTC
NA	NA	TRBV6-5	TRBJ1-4	CASSYRLNEKLFF	TGTGCCAGCAGTTACAGGTTGAATGAAAAACTGTTTTTT
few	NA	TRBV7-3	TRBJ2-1	CASSLGNEQFF	TGTGCCAGCAGCTTAGGCAATGAGCAGTTCTTC
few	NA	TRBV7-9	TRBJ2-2	CASSFRGAGTGELFF	TGTGCCAGCAGCTTCCGGGGGGCAGGCACCGGGGAGCTGTTTTTT
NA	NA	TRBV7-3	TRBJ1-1	CASSLHPPVEVTEAFF	TGTGCCAGCAGCTTGCACCCACCGGTGGAGGTAACTGAAGCTTTCTTT
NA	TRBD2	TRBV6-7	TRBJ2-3	CASSSSGTSGSDTQYF	TGTGCCAGCAGTTCTTCCGGGACTAGCGGGTCAGATACGCAGTATTTT
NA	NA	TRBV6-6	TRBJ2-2	CASTSTGELFF	TGTGCCAGCACCTCGACCGGGGAGCTGTTTTTT
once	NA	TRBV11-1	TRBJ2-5	CASRLSWGEETQYF	TGTGCCAGCAGATTAAGTTGGGGGGAAGAGACCCAGTACTTC
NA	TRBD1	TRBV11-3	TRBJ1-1	CASTETGESTEAFF	TGTGCCAGCACCGAGACAGGGGAGAGCACTGAAGCTTTCTTT
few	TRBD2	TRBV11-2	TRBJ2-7	CASSLAGGADTYEQYF	TGTGCCAGCAGCTTAGCGGGGGGGGCAGATACCTACGAGCAGTACTTC
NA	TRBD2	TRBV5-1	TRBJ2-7	CASSAGTSGRAAEQYF	TGCGCCAGCAGCGCTGGGACTAGCGGGAGGGCCGCCGAGCAGTACTTC
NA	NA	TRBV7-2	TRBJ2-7	CASSLGSPIGGRSSYEQYF	TGTGCCAGCAGCTTAGGTAGTCCGATTGGGGGGCGAAGCTCCTACGAGCAGTACTTC
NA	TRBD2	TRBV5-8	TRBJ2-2	CASSLGEREMVGELFF	TGTGCCAGCAGCTTGGGGGAGCGGGAGATGGTCGGGGAGCTGTTTTTT
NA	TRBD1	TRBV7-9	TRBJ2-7	CASSLTRQGPTYEQYF	TGTGCCAGCAGCCTTACCCGACAGGGCCCCACCTACGAGCAGTACTTC
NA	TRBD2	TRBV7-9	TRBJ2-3	CASSLAGTSGRYTQYF	TGTGCCAGCAGCTTAGCCGGGACTAGCGGGAGGTATACGCAGTATTTT
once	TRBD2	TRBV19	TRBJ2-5	CASSAGDPQETQYF	TGTGCCAGTAGTGCGGGAGATCCCCAAGAGACCCAGTACTTC
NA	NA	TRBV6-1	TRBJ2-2	CASSRTASPTGELFF	TGTGCCAGCAGCCGGACAGCCAGCCCCACCGGGGAGCTGTTTTTT
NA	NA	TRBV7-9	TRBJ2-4	CASSSPFTGPLAKNIQYF	TGTGCCAGCAGCTCTCCATTCACAGGGCCCCTAGCCAAAAACATTCAGTACTTC
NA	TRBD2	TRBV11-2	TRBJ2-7	CASSLYLADDYEQYF	TGTGCCAGCAGCTTATATCTAGCGGATGACTACGAGCAGTACTTC
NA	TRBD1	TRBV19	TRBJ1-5	CASNPTGTSNQPQHF	TGTGCCAGTAACCCGACAGGGACTAGCAATCAGCCCCAGCATTTT
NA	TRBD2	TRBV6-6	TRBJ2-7	CASSYRGGRLYEQYF	TGTGCCAGCAGTTACAGGGGCGGGAGGCTCTACGAGCAGTACTTC
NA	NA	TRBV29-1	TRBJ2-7	CSVDAGSSYEQYF	TGCAGCGTTGACGCAGGGAGCTCCTACGAGCAGTACTTC
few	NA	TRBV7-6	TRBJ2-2	CASSSDSWGHGGELFF	TGTGCCAGCAGCTCAGACTCCTGGGGGCACGGCGGGGAGCTGTTTTTT
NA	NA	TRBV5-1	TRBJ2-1	CASSLGGSAEQFF	TGCGCCAGCAGCTTGGGAGGGAGCGCTGAGCAGTTCTTC
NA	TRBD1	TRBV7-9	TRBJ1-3	CASSLEARGRLSGNTIYF	TGTGCCAGCAGCTTAGAGGCCAGGGGGCGACTCTCTGGAAACACCATATATTTT